This is a list of T cell receptor beta chains from one sample in a study of CD8 T cells in ankylosing spondylitis. TCRdb independently ran MiXCR on the 5' RACE reads; one entry per CDR3 protein. The sample contains around 32,000 distinct CDR3 sequences, about 7.8% of which appear only once. The sample consisted of blood, either unsorted or a sorted T cell fraction (not recorded which). The receptors here all came from a male donor with ankylosing spondylitis or in good health (not recorded which). The CDR3 runs from the conserved cysteine through the conserved F or W. The size field is filled for only some rows; it gives once, few, many or a size class.

-,TRBV28,CASRELGQGSLNEQFF
many,TRBV20-1,CSAGSWSSGSIDEQFF
many,TRBV7-8,CASSLVAGTGIYEQYF
many,TRBV5-1,CASSQLLDTGELFF
many,TRBV29-1,CSVKQAGAETQYF
many,TRBV5-1,CASSLDGTSGSNEQFF
medium-sized,TRBV29-1,CSSSATNTEAFF
many,TRBV20-1,CSARSFRYGVPDTQYF
many,TRBV5-1,CASSLLTGNTGELFF
many,TRBV10-3,CAISVTGENTEAFF
many,TRBV10-3,CAISAGHMKEGNEQFF
many,TRBV6-6,CASSTGTRETQYF
many,TRBV4-2,CASSHIPGQSSGNTIYF
many,TRBV20-1,CSARAPGQGHGYTF
many,TRBV11-2,CASRLRGNYGYTF
many,TRBV29-1,CSSSRDYGYTF
many,TRBV10-3,CAIMGQANTGELFF
many,TRBV7-2,CASSPRESNQPQHF
-,TRBV28,CASRGGQGIVEQYF
many,TRBV3-1,CASSLGRGKSADTQYF
few,TRBV11-2,CASSLVVSNEQFF
many,TRBV4-1,CASSQGLSGGAGSYEQYF
many,TRBV20-1,CSAPGRGGVTQYF
few,TRBV23-1,CASRHRRDRGFTGELFF
many,TRBV12-3/TRBV12-4,CASGPGQVNTEAFF
many,TRBV12-3/TRBV12-4,CASSSGPNTEAFF
many,TRBV7-8,CASSLYESGNTIYF
many,TRBV29-1,CSVEDSWLRDTEAFF
many,TRBV20-1,CSALTGGAGNQPQHF
many,TRBV20-1,CSARDWRVESPLHF
few,TRBV7-2,CASSLGTGFDIQYF
many,TRBV9,CASSLQVGGNGYTF
many,TRBV28,CASRGGTGLLPYEQYF
many,TRBV20-1,CSAKGRIYEQYF
many,TRBV10-3,CAIGSGKTADTQYF
many,TRBV20-1,CSARVAEGYEQYF
few,TRBV13,CASSFWQGGSEQYF
many,TRBV20-1,CSASPSGSYNEQFF
few,TRBV9,CASSVGTGLYEQYF
few,TRBV2,CASSELQSLYNEQFF
few,TRBV27,CASSLSREALWTQYF